These 5 T cell receptor beta chains were all obtained from the same sample, sequenced in a study of early T cells in non-severe SARS-CoV-2 infection. Each CDR3 protein gets one entry after TCRdb re-called the 5' RACE reads with MiXCR. The sample consists of 75,000 to 90,000 distinct CDR3 sequences, about 6.5% of them appearing once. Input material: whole blood. These receptor sequences come from an adult who was a healthcare worker with PCR-confirmed SARS-CoV-2 infection or an uninfected control (not recorded which).

This clonotype has just a few counts. The V gene is TRBV10-1, the J gene TRBJ2-5; TRBD2 is a possible D gene (6 bases). Germline V gene lookup returns CDR1 WNHNN and CDR2 SYGVQD (reference sequence). The V gene lost 6 bases and the J gene lost 2 bases, with 13 bases spanning the gap. CDR3 length equals 14 residues. CDR3 region: CASSPTGLQETQYF. As DNA, the CDR3 is TGCGCCAGCAGCCCCACGGGACTTCAAGAGACCCAGTACTTC.

To note about this clonotype: A read error may account for a junction end that differs from germline. The rearrangement joins TRBV10-2 to TRBJ1-1; tentatively, D is TRBD1 (6 bases). The germline V gene has CDR1 WSHSY and CDR2 SAAADI. The CDR3 extends over 13 amino acids. CDR3 residues: CTSRPTGNTEAFF. CDR3 DNA sequence: TGCACCAGCAGACCGACAGGGAACACTGAAGCTTTCTTT.

This clonotype was observed many times. The V and J genes are TRBV3-1 and TRBJ1-6, with no clear D. V dropped 0 bases and J dropped 7 bases, with 13 bases sitting between them. The length of the CDR3 is 16 residues. CDR1 and CDR2 from the germline V gene are LGHDT and YNNKEL (reference sequence). The CDR3 is CASSQDFGHQNSPLHF. In DNA form, the CDR3 reads TGTGCCAGCAGCCAAGATTTCGGGCACCAAAATTCACCCCTCCACTTT. The variable domain in full, completed from reference TRBV3-1 and TRBJ1-6, reads DTAVSQTPKYLVTQMGNDKSIKCEQNLGHDTMYWYKQDSKKFLKIMFSYNNKELIINETVPNRFSPKSPDKAHLNLHINSLELGDSAVYFCASSQDFGHQNSPLHFGNGTRLTVT.

J is TRBJ1-5 and V is TRBV19, with TRBD1 matching over 9 bases. The CDR3 spans 13 residues. The germline CDR1 and CDR2 sequences are LNHDA and SQIVND (reference sequence). The V segment lost 5 bases and the J segment 6 bases; nucleotides outside the gene matches: 2. The CDR3 reads CASSWTGAQPQHF. CDR3 in DNA: TGTGCCAGTAGTTGGACAGGGGCTCAGCCCCAGCATTTT.

This clonotype has a count of ten or more. The chain joins TRBV5-1 to TRBJ1-2; D remains ambiguous. Germline V lookup: CDR1 SGHRS, CDR2 YFSETQ. The CDR3 has 14 amino acids. Deletions cut 0 bases from V and 4 bases from J, with 10 bases between. The CDR3 reads CASSLESLTYGYTF. CDR3 nucleotides: TGCGCCAGCAGCTTGGAGTCTCTGACCTATGGCTACACCTTC.